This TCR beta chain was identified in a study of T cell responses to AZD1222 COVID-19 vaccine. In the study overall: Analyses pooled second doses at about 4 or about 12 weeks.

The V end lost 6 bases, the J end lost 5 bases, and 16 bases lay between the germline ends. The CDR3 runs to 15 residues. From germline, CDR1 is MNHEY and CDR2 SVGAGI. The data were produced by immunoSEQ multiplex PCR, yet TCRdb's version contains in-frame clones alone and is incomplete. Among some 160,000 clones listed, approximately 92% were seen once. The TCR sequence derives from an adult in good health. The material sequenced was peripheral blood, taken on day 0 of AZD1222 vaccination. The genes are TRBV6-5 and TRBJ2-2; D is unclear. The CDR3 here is CASSRATPGTGELFF. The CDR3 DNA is TGTGCCAGCAGCAGAGCGACGCCCGGGACCGGGGAGCTGTTTTTT.